The 27 T cell receptor beta chains below all came from one sample that was sequenced in a study of blood T cell repertoires in COVID-19 (dated by TCRdb to about 2020). The library was obtained by the immunoSEQ multiplex PCR assay. Sourced from immuneACCESS, this table was stored by TCRdb with only in-frame sequences that have V and J called. A share of the clones is absent; for the studies checked, an unresolved V gene accounts for under half, and the remainder has no known explanation. The sample yields over 350,000 clones; roughly nine tenths were counted once. Jointly, the top ten make up 0.8% to 0.9% of the sample. Sequenced material: PBMCs or T cells enriched from blood (not recorded which). The receptor set was obtained from a middle-aged woman who had been exposed to COVID-19.

The rearrangement joins TRBV2 to TRBJ1-1; D gene ambiguous. Germline CDR1 is SNHLY and CDR2 is FYNNEI. This CDR3 has 13 residues. V dropped 0 bases and J dropped 6 bases, with 8 bases sitting between them. The CDR3 sequence is CASSEAEWAEAFF. For the CDR3, the DNA is TGTGCCAGCAGTGAAGCGGAGTGGGCTGAAGCTTTCTTT.

The J gene is TRBJ1-1, the V gene TRBV7-2; D ambiguous. The germline V gene has CDR1 SGHTA and CDR2 FQGNSA. This CDR3 comprises 14 residues. V lost 3 bases, J lost 4 bases, and 12 bases lay in between. The CDR3 protein is CASSFQGSATEAFF. The CDR3 coding sequence is TGTGCCAGCAGCTTTCAAGGGAGCGCCACTGAAGCTTTCTTT. The full variable domain, in which reference TRBV7-2 and TRBJ1-1 provide the parts outside the CDR3, is GAGVSQSPSNKVTEKGKDVELRCDPISGHTALYWYRQSLGQGLEFLIYFQGNSAPDKSGLPSDRFSAERTGGSVSTLTIQRTQQEDSAVYLCASSFQGSATEAFFGQGTRLTVV.

This chain uses TRBV19 with TRBJ2-7; D might be TRBD2 (6 bases). V was shortened by 4 bases and J by 1 base, with 20 bases between the two germline ends. Germline V lookup: CDR1 LNHDA, CDR2 SQIVND (reference sequence). This CDR3 is built from 17 residues. CDR3 in amino acids: CASSRVRGAGLSYEQYF. For the CDR3, the DNA is TGTGCCAGTAGTAGGGTTCGCGGGGCAGGCTTATCCTACGAGCAGTACTTC.

The chain recombines TRBV21-1 with TRBJ2-2; the table calls TRBD1, which could not be checked here. TRBV21-1 is deemed a pseudogene. The CDR3 consists of 15 residues. CDR3 protein: CASSKWTENTGELFF. DNA of the CDR3: TGTGCCAGCAGCAAATGGACAGAGAACACCGGGGAGCTGTTTTTT.

This clone showed up just once. This rearrangement joins TRBV9 to TRBJ1-5; D unclear. V gave up 2 bases and J gave up 5 bases, with 14 bases separating them. The CDR3 length is 15 residues. Germline-derived CDR1 and CDR2 are SGDLS and YYNGEE. The DNA of the CDR3 is TGTGCCAGCAGCGTTATGCCAGACACACATCAGCCCCAGCATTTT. Its translation is CASSVMPDTHQPQHF.

V gene TRBV4-3 combines with J gene TRBJ2-3, with 10 positions matching TRBD2. The CDR3 runs 19 residues. V trimming: 0 bases; J trimming: 3 bases; junction bases outside the gene matches: 12. Germline CDR1 is LGHNA and CDR2 is YSLEER. The CDR3, as DNA: TGCGCCAGCAGCCAAGAAATCCTAGCGGGAGCGGGGGTGACAGATACGCAGTATTTT. This encodes CASSQEILAGAGVTDTQYF.

The chain links TRBV6-2 or TRBV6-3 to TRBJ2-3; perhaps TRBD1 as D (5 bases). The CDR3 runs to 17 residues. Trimming stripped 6 bases from V and 2 bases from J, with 21 bases between. Germline lookup yields CDR1 MNHEY and CDR2 SVGEGT. The CDR3 is CASSPTQMTAITDTQYF. CDR3 DNA sequence: TGTGCCAGCAGCCCTACCCAAATGACAGCAATCACAGATACGCAGTATTTT.

The chain couples TRBV15 to TRBJ1-5, with 10 bases lining up with TRBD1. V lost 2 bases, J lost 5 bases, and 6 bases stayed unmatched. This CDR3 spans 16 amino acids. The germline gives CDR1 LNHNV, CDR2 YYDKDF (reference sequence). The chain's CDR3 is CATSRSGQGEYQPQHF. The CDR3 coding sequence is TGTGCCACCAGCAGATCAGGACAGGGGGAATATCAGCCCCAGCATTTT.

This sequence joins TRBV19 and TRBJ1-5, with D possibly being TRBD1 (6 bases). The CDR3 is 17 amino acids. V shed 3 bases and J shed 1 base, with 16 bases lying between them. From germline, CDR1 is LNHDA and CDR2 SQIVND (reference sequence). In DNA, the CDR3 is TGTGCCAGTAGTATCCTCGTGGGGGGGCTGAGCAATCAGCCCCAGCATTTT. Its translation: CASSILVGGLSNQPQHF.

This clone has at least ten counts. The V call is TRBV27, the J call TRBJ2-7; TRBD2 matches at 8 bases. Germline CDR1 reads MNHEY; CDR2 reads SMNVEV (reference sequence). Trimming at V came to 7 bases and at J to 8 bases, leaving 13 bases not matched to a gene. The CDR3 covers 14 residues. The DNA for the CDR3 is TGTGCCAGCAAATGGGGCGGGGGGCCTACGAAGCAGTACTTC. Its protein product is CASKWGGGPTKQYF.

V and J are TRBV30 and TRBJ2-4, with 7 bases identical to TRBD1. The CDR3 runs to 15 residues. Germline lookup yields CDR1 GTSNPN and CDR2 SVGIG (reference sequence). With V trimmed by 4 bases and J by 0 bases, 6 bases remained unmatched. The CDR3 DNA reads as TGTGCCTGGACTAGACAGGGAACAGCCAAAAACATTCAGTACTTC. It specifies CAWTRQGTAKNIQYF.

The gene calls are TRBV20-1 and TRBJ2-1; D perhaps matches TRBD1 (6 bases). The length of the CDR3 is 12 residues. Germline values: CDR1 DFQATT, CDR2 SNEGSKA (reference sequence). Between the trimmed V and J ends, which lost 3 bases and 5 bases, there was a span of 8 bases. The CDR3 bases are TGCAGTGCTAGTTCAGGGGACAATGAGCAGTTCTTC. Amino acids: CSASSGDNEQFF.

The rearrangement uses TRBV19 and TRBJ1-2, with D possibly TRBD1 on 6 matching bases. Germline CDR1 LNHDA, CDR2 SQIVND (reference sequence). The CDR3 length is 17 residues. V was clipped by 4 bases and J by 5 bases, with 23 bases between them. The CDR3 bases are TGTGCCAGTAGTAAGAGACCCTCCCCGGGACAACCATATGGCTACACCTTC. As protein: CASSKRPSPGQPYGYTF.

V is TRBV15 and J is TRBJ1-5, with TRBD1 as a possible D gene (6 bases). Trimming stripped 0 bases from V and 2 bases from J, with 14 bases between. The CDR3 runs to 17 residues. Germline V gives CDR1 LNHNV, CDR2 YYDKDF (reference sequence). CDR3 nucleotide sequence: TGTGCCACCAGCAGAGATAATCGTCGGACAGGCAATCAGCCCCAGCATTTT. This gives the protein CATSRDNRRTGNQPQHF.

Written as DNA, the CDR3 is TGCGCCAGCAGCTTGGAGAGCTCTGGAAACACCATATATTTT. This translates into CASSLESSGNTIYF. J is TRBJ1-3 and V is TRBV5-1; no clear D. Germline loops: CDR1 SGHRS, CDR2 YFSETQ. Trimming cost V 0 bases and J 0 bases, with 4 bases left between them. This CDR3 comprises 14 residues.

A few counts support this clone. DNA of the CDR3: TGTGCCAGCAGTGACATAGGGACTAGCGGGGGTCGGACAGATACGCAGTATTTT. Translating it yields CASSDIGTSGGRTDTQYF. This chain links TRBV2 with TRBJ2-3; 14 bases are a match to TRBD2. The CDR3 covers 18 residues. J gave up 3 bases and V 3 bases, and 8 bases lay outside the gene matches. Germline CDR1 SNHLY, CDR2 FYNNEI. The whole variable domain, remainder taken from reference TRBV2 and TRBJ2-3, is EPEVTQTPSHQVTQMGQEVILRCVPISNHLYFYWYRQILGQKVEFLVSFYNNEISEKSEIFDDQFSVERPDGSNFTLKIRSTKLEDSAMYFCASSDIGTSGGRTDTQYFGPGTRLTVL.

Points on this clone: Additional DNA sequences in this sample encode the identical CDR3. J is TRBJ2-5 and V is TRBV30, with a weak D call TRBD1 (6 bases). The CDR3 length is 12 residues. The germline V gene has CDR1 GTSNPN and CDR2 SVGIG (reference sequence). Trimming removed 1 base from V and 4 bases from J, with 7 bases in between. The CDR3 DNA reads TGTGCCTGGAGTGACAGGGTAGAGACCCAGTACTTC. This gives the protein CAWSDRVETQYF.

The V gene is TRBV7-2, the J gene TRBJ2-5; TRBD1 might be the D (5 bases). The length of the CDR3 is 13 residues. Germline loops: CDR1 SGHTA, CDR2 FQGNSA. The ends were cut back, 5 bases at V and 7 bases at J, with 14 bases in the middle. The CDR3 DNA is TGTGCCAGCAGCCCCCCAGGGTCGGGGACCCAGTACTTC. As protein: CASSPPGSGTQYF. The complete variable domain, with remaining parts taken from reference TRBV7-2 and TRBJ2-5, reads GAGVSQSPSNKVTEKGKDVELRCDPISGHTALYWYRQSLGQGLEFLIYFQGNSAPDKSGLPSDRFSAERTGGSVSTLTIQRTQQEDSAVYLCASSPPGSGTQYFGPGTRLLVL.

This clone was found a few times. The rearrangement joins TRBV13 to TRBJ1-6; 8 bases are a match to TRBD1. V shed 3 bases, J shed 8 bases, and the junction held 3 bases outside the gene matches. CDR1 is PRHDT and CDR2 is FYEKMQ in the germline V gene (reference sequence). This CDR3 has 14 residues. The DNA of the CDR3 is TGTGCCAGCAGCTTGGACAGGGTCGATTCACCCCTCCACTTT. Amino acids: CASSLDRVDSPLHF.

The chain combines TRBV7-8 with TRBJ1-6, with D possibly being TRBD1 (6 bases). V was pared by 1 base and J by 0 bases, with 16 bases between. CDR3 size: 19 residues. CDR1 and CDR2 (germline): SGHVS, FQNEAQ. CDR3 DNA: TGTGCCAGCAGCTTAGTGAGACAGGCTATGAGCTCCTATAATTCACCCCTCCACTTT. Protein sequence: CASSLVRQAMSSYNSPLHF.

In this sample, this clone turned up once. The chain has TRBV7-2 and TRBJ2-2, with TRBD1 matching 9 bases. This CDR3 region has 15 residues. The ends lost 6 bases at V and 6 bases at J; junction bases unmatched: 8. The germline gives CDR1 SGHTA, CDR2 FQGNSA. CDR3 amino acids: CASSSQTGGSGELFF. The CDR3 DNA sequence: TGTGCCAGCAGTTCACAAACAGGGGGCTCCGGGGAGCTGTTTTTT.

This chain joins TRBV5-1 and TRBJ1-1; D unresolved. This CDR3 contains 14 residues. CDR1 SGHRS and CDR2 YFSETQ come from the germline V gene. Trimming cost V 0 bases and J 5 bases, with 11 bases left between them. In DNA, the CDR3 is TGCGCCAGCAGCTTGGCTACCCCGCCTACTGAAGCTTTCTTT. It codes for CASSLATPPTEAFF.

V gene TRBV30 combines with J gene TRBJ2-7; tentative D call: TRBD2 (6 bases). The CDR3 runs 13 residues. Germline V gene lookup returns CDR1 GTSNPN and CDR2 SVGIG (reference sequence). Trimming took off 0 bases at V and 4 bases at J, with 10 bases between the two ends. CDR3 loop: CAWSVRRAYEQYF. In DNA, the CDR3 is TGTGCCTGGAGTGTACGGAGGGCGTACGAGCAGTACTTC.

The chain has TRBV5-1 and TRBJ1-3, with a possible D match to TRBD1 (5 bases). Germline CDR1 is SGHRS and CDR2 is YFSETQ. This CDR3 contains 12 residues. Trimming shortened V by 10 bases and J by 1 base, and 9 bases separated the two germline ends. CDR3 sequence reads: CASGGSGNTIYF. DNA of the CDR3: TGCGCCTCCGGGGGTTCTGGAAACACCATATATTTT.

The chain is built from TRBV24-1 and TRBJ2-1; D may be TRBD1 (5 bases). V was cut by 2 bases and J by 5 bases, with 12 bases left in between. The CDR3 totals 15 residues. In germline, CDR1 is KGHDR, CDR2 SFDVKD. The CDR3 DNA sequence: TGTGCCACCAGTGATTCAGCAGGGCAAAACAATGAGCAGTTCTTC. This gives the protein CATSDSAGQNNEQFF.

The chain joins TRBV2 to TRBJ2-2; D ambiguous. The CDR3 spans 14 residues. Germline CDR1 is SNHLY and CDR2 is FYNNEI. Trimming removed 5 bases at V and 4 bases at J, with 11 bases between. The CDR3 sequence: CASSPRLSTGELFF. Here the CDR3 DNA reads TGTGCCAGCAGTCCCCGTCTGAGCACCGGGGAGCTGTTTTTT.

The chain couples TRBV6-5 to TRBJ2-3, with 11 bases aligning to TRBD2. Germline CDR1 reads MNHEY; CDR2 reads SVGAGI. The trim removed 5 bases at V and 5 bases at J, leaving 6 bases unmatched. This CDR3 region has 15 residues. The CDR3: CASSPTSGVGDTQYF. CDR3 DNA: TGTGCCAGCAGTCCGACTAGCGGGGTCGGAGATACGCAGTATTTT.